Reported below is one TCR beta chain. It has no known antigen specificity. Base qualities are not recorded, but no much larger clone differs from it by a single base. Uninvolved adjacent lung was taken at least 2 cm from the tumor margin and confirmed free of atypia by two independent pathologists. At diagnosis, peripheral blood, uninvolved tumor-adjacent lung and tumor were collected and stored as a combination of fresh-frozen and FFPE material. The immunoSEQ Assay was used to sequence TCR beta CDR3 regions from DNA. For the original study's pipeline: To compute T cell density, TCR beta template counts were normalized to usable DNA, which was estimated by amplifying housekeeping genes. Using the preseqR package, richness was estimated by extrapolating to 120,000 templates for tissue samples and 400,000 templates for PBMC samples. Clonality was calculated as one minus Pielou's evenness. Differential abundance testing on productive amino-acid clonotypes, with a minimum total count of 5 and an alpha of 0.1, was used to identify tissue-enriched TCRs. The Jaccard Index and the Morisita Overlap Index were used to measure how much the repertoires overlapped between compartments. GLIPH grouped TCR beta CDR3s together with public tetramer-defined viral CDR3s, and a viral motif had to include at least three viral sequences and show V-gene enrichment. The table comes from immuneACCESS by way of TCRdb, which keeps in-frame sequences with V and J called. Part of the clones is missing from these tables; in studies checked, under half for an unresolved V gene and the rest for unknown reasons. V and J calls and clone size are copied from that table; D and trimming were computed from the DNA. The sample profile shows about 700 clones; 28% of them were found once. Roughly 13% of the sample comes from the top ten.

This sample is part of a study of T cells in localized non-small cell lung cancer (dated by TCRdb to 2020 to 2022). General notes on the study: The study analyzed T cell repertoires of hundreds of early-stage NSCLC patients, comparing tumors and uninvolved tumor-adjacent lungs. The cohort consisted of 236 treatment-naive NSCLC patients whose localized lung tumors had been resected. Of the NSCLC patients, approximately 130 were male and about 97 were female, and the mean age was about 69 years.

Results the study describes overall, beyond this receptor: Because multi-region tumor sequencing was not performed, intratumor heterogeneity could not be ruled out. Of the top 100 tumor clones, a median of 57 were detected in paired uninvolved adjacent lung; under 30 were also among that lung's top 100. Higher blood T cell density associated with longer overall survival, while higher adjacent-lung clonality associated with shorter survival. Because of the exploratory design, TCR variables were selected using unadjusted p-values without false-discovery rate correction. The highest T cell clonality was observed in uninvolved tumor-adjacent lung, where clonality exceeded that of tumor, suggesting that antigenic responses were more focused in uninvolved tumor-adjacent lung.

Trimming removed 3 bases from V and 8 bases from J, leaving 7 bases between the germline ends. The germline V gene (reference sequence) specifies LNHDA as CDR1 and SQIVND as CDR2. The CDR3 spans 11 residues, from the cysteine through the phenylalanine. Only CDR3 DNA is held: 33 bases, read in frame from base 1. The sequence links TRBV19 to TRBJ1-1; the D segment cannot be called with confidence. This specimen was normal lung tissue next to the tumor, taken before any cancer treatment. The sequence was collected from a female donor of 60 years or more with stage II lung adenocarcinoma. The CDR3 reads CASSIWLEAFF. The bases are TGTGCCAGTAGTATTTGGCTCGAAGCTTTCTTT.